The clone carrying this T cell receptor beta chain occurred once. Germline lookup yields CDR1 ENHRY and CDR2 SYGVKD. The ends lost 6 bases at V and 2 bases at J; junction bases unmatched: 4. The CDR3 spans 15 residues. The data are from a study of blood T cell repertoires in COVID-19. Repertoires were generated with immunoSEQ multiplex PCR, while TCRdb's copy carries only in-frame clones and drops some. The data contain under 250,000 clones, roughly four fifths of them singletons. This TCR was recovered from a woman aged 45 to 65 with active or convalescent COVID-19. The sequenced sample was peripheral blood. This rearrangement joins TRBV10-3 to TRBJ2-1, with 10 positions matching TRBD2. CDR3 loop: CAISQLAGTYNEQFF. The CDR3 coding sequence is TGTGCCATCAGCCAACTAGCGGGAACCTACAATGAGCAGTTCTTC.